This passage covers 22 T cell receptor beta chains from one sample sequenced in a study of blood T cell repertoires in COVID-19. Produced via immunoSEQ multiplex PCR; TCRdb's table is partial and in-frame only. This sample has about 170,000 clones, with roughly 84% found just once. Sequenced material: peripheral blood. These receptors originate from a human donor with acute or convalescent COVID-19. The donor label of this sample is uncertain.

In this sample, this clone turned up a few times. The gene calls are TRBV12-3 or TRBV12-4 and TRBJ2-5; D call uncertain. Trimming stripped 5 bases from V and 10 bases from J, with 14 bases between. The length of the CDR3 is 12 residues. The CDR3 region has the DNA TGTGCCAGCAGTGTTCTACATACGGGCCAGTACTTC. Translating it yields CASSVLHTGQYF.

The chain couples TRBV3-1 (or the pseudogene TRBV3-2) to TRBJ1-2, with 10 bases matching TRBD1. V was pared by 4 bases and J by 4 bases, with 6 bases of the junction left unmatched. CDR1 and CDR2 (germline): LGHDT, YNNKEL (reference sequence). This CDR3 region has 15 residues. For the CDR3, the DNA is TGTGCCAGCAGCCCCTCGGGACAGGGGATCTATGGCTACACCTTC. Protein: CASSPSGQGIYGYTF.

The rearrangement uses TRBV7-3 and TRBJ1-6; D unclear. Trimming stripped 5 bases from V and 8 bases from J, with 10 bases between. This CDR3 comprises 13 residues. Germline V gene lookup returns CDR1 SGHTA and CDR2 FQGTGA. CDR3: CASSQALYSPLHF. Here the CDR3 DNA reads TGTGCCAGCAGCCAGGCTTTGTATTCACCCCTCCACTTT. The full variable domain, rest sourced from reference TRBV7-3 and TRBJ1-6, is GAGVSQTPSNKVTEKGKYVELRCDPISGHTALYWYRQSLGQGPEFLIYFQGTGAADDSGLPNDRFFAVRPEGSVSTLKIQRTERGDSAVYLCASSQALYSPLHFGNGTRLTVT.

The V call is TRBV5-1, the J call TRBJ1-1; D call uncertain. The CDR3 totals 15 residues. Germline CDR1 is SGHRS and CDR2 is YFSETQ. Trimming removed 0 bases from V and 3 bases from J, with 12 bases in between. CDR3 sequence reads: CASSLGHSGDTEAFF. CDR3 bases: TGCGCCAGCAGCTTGGGACATAGCGGAGACACTGAAGCTTTCTTT.

V usage is TRBV3-1 (or the pseudogene TRBV3-2) and J usage is TRBJ1-2; D gene uncertain. V was trimmed by 0 bases and J by 5 bases, leaving 10 bases between them. CDR1 LGHDT and CDR2 YNNKEL come from the germline V gene (reference sequence). This CDR3 has 14 amino acids. CDR3 DNA sequence: TGTGCCAGCAGCCAAGAGGGCAGGCCTTATGGCTACACCTTC. The encoded protein is CASSQEGRPYGYTF.

The sample holds one count of this clone. The chain couples TRBV28 to TRBJ2-7; D is ambiguous. With 2 bases removed from V and 4 bases from J, the gap between germline ends came to 24 bases. The germline gives CDR1 MDHEN, CDR2 SYDVKM. The CDR3 has 18 amino acids. Here the CDR3 DNA reads TGTGCCAGCAGTTTAGCGAGACAAAAGCCCGTAAGCAGGTACGAGCAGTACTTC. Amino acid sequence: CASSLARQKPVSRYEQYF.

V and J are TRBV7-9 and TRBJ1-1, with D possibly matching TRBD1 (5 bases). V dropped 7 bases and J dropped 1 base, with 16 bases sitting between them. The CDR3 is 15 residues long. CDR1 is SEHNR, CDR2 FQNEAQ, per germline (reference sequence). The CDR3 DNA sequence: TGTGCCAGCACCCTAGGAGGGGTGGGGAACACTGAAGCTTTCTTT. The encoded protein is CASTLGGVGNTEAFF. The variable domain in full, with the rest retrieved from reference TRBV7-9 and TRBJ1-1, is DTGVSQNPRHKITKRGQNVTFRCDPISEHNRLYWYRQTLGQGPEFLTYFQNEAQLEKSRLLSDRFSAERPKGSFSTLEIQRTEQGDSAMYLCASTLGGVGNTEAFFGQGTRLTVV.

The chain has TRBV9 and TRBJ1-2; D remains ambiguous. The CDR3 runs 13 residues. The V end was cut by 4 bases, the J end by 2 bases, with 9 bases between. Per the germline V gene, CDR1 is SGDLS and CDR2 is YYNGEE. The CDR3 coding sequence is TGTGCCAGCAGCCCAGATACCAACTATGGCTACACCTTC. Amino acid sequence: CASSPDTNYGYTF. The variable domain in full, with the rest retrieved from reference TRBV9 and TRBJ1-2, is DSGVTQTPKHLITATGQRVTLRCSPRSGDLSVYWYQQSLDQGLQFLIQYYNGEERAKGNILERFSAQQFPDLHSELNLSSLELGDSALYFCASSPDTNYGYTFGSGTRLTVV.

The V and J genes are TRBV5-1 and TRBJ1-1; the D is unclear. In germline, CDR1 is SGHRS, CDR2 YFSETQ. V lost 0 bases and J 1 base, leaving 4 bases between the germline ends. There are 13 residues in the CDR3. CDR3 in amino acids: CASSLERNTEAFF. The CDR3 DNA is TGCGCCAGCAGCTTGGAGAGGAACACTGAAGCTTTCTTT.

This clone has just a few counts. The chain recombines TRBV7-8 with TRBJ2-7; 12 nucleotides align to TRBD2. The CDR3 spans 15 residues. Germline V gene lookup returns CDR1 SGHVS and CDR2 FQNEAQ. With 5 bases clipped from V and 6 bases from J, the junction kept 8 bases outside the gene matches. The CDR3 nucleotides read TGTGCCAGCAGCCCGCCGACTAGCGGGAGTATCGAGCAGTACTTC. Its translation: CASSPPTSGSIEQYF.

This clone was counted once. The chain employs TRBV5-1 and TRBJ1-2, with 7 bases identical to TRBD1. The CDR3 has 13 amino acids. In germline, CDR1 is SGHRS, CDR2 YFSETQ. Trimming removed 6 bases from V and 8 bases from J; junction bases left unmatched: 10. The CDR3 here is CASTNTGAGGYTF. CDR3 nucleotides: TGCGCCAGCACCAACACAGGGGCGGGAGGCTACACCTTC.

The genes are TRBV3-1 (or the pseudogene TRBV3-2) and TRBJ2-7, with D perhaps TRBD1 (7 bases). Trimming left V 4 bases short and J 2 bases short, with 15 bases between. The CDR3 is 15 residues long. The germline V gene encodes CDR1 LGHDT and CDR2 YNNKEL (reference sequence). The CDR3 DNA reads as TGTGCCAGCAGCCCAGGGGGGACAAAACCCTACGAGCAGTACTTC. It encodes CASSPGGTKPYEQYF.

CDR3 region: CAIGLGTVPTEAFF. The CDR3 DNA reads as TGTGCCATCGGATTGGGGACAGTTCCCACTGAAGCTTTCTTT. The chain has TRBV7-8 and TRBJ1-1; 7 bases line up with TRBD1. The V gene's germline CDR1 is SGHVS and CDR2 FQNEAQ. J was trimmed by 4 bases and V by 10 bases; bases with no gene match: 12. This CDR3 spans 14 amino acids.

The chain joins TRBV28 to TRBJ2-7; TRBD1 aligns across 8 bases. The CDR3 runs 15 residues. V dropped 1 base and J dropped 6; count of bases not matched to a gene: 8. The V gene's germline CDR1 is MDHEN and CDR2 SYDVKM. The CDR3 loop is CASSLYRRGRAEQYF. DNA of the CDR3: TGTGCCAGCAGTTTATATCGCAGGGGGCGAGCCGAGCAGTACTTC.

This sequence joins TRBV19 and TRBJ2-2, with a possible D match to TRBD1 (5 bases). V was cut by 4 bases and J by 4 bases, with 16 bases left in between. Germline V gives CDR1 LNHDA, CDR2 SQIVND (reference sequence). This CDR3 contains 16 residues. The CDR3 loop is CASSRSQGWGTGELFF. Written as DNA, the CDR3 is TGTGCCAGTAGTAGATCTCAGGGATGGGGCACCGGGGAGCTGTTTTTT. Combining the CDR3 with reference TRBV19 and TRBJ2-2 gives the whole variable domain DGGITQSPKYLFRKEGQNVTLSCEQNLNHDAMYWYRQDPGQGLRLIYYSQIVNDFQKGDIAEGYSVSREKKESFPLTVTSAQKNPTAFYLCASSRSQGWGTGELFFGEGSRLTVL.

The chain couples TRBV11-2 to TRBJ1-1; a possible D gene is TRBD1 (6 bases). V lost 0 bases and J lost 0, with 11 bases in between. CDR3 length: 16 amino acids. Germline CDR1 SGHAT, CDR2 FQNNGV. The chain's CDR3 is CASSLEGGLMNTEAFF. The CDR3 DNA reads TGTGCCAGCAGCTTAGAGGGGGGGCTGATGAACACTGAAGCTTTCTTT.

This clone was recorded only once. The rearrangement links TRBV19 to TRBJ2-7, with 9 positions matching TRBD1. V gave up 6 bases and J gave up 6 bases; unmatched junction bases: 9. The V gene's germline CDR1 is LNHDA and CDR2 SQIVND (reference sequence). The CDR3 sequence is 14 residues long. The CDR3 DNA sequence: TGTGCCAGTAGACCCAGGGACAGGGAAGGCGAGCAGTACTTC. Its protein is CASRPRDREGEQYF.

The chain is built from TRBV2 and TRBJ1-3; 10 nucleotides line up with TRBD1. The V segment lost 6 bases and the J segment 0 bases; nucleotides outside the gene matches: 2. The V gene's germline CDR1 is SNHLY and CDR2 FYNNEI. This CDR3 spans 15 amino acids. CDR3: CASRTGGYSGNTIYF. For the CDR3, the DNA is TGTGCCAGCAGGACAGGGGGCTACTCTGGAAACACCATATATTTT.

This clone appeared a single time. The V gene is TRBV25-1, the J gene TRBJ1-5; TRBD1 is a possible D gene (5 bases). CDR3 length: 12 residues. Between the trimmed V and J ends, which lost 9 bases and 6 bases, there was a span of 12 bases. Looked up from germline, CDR1 is MGHDK and CDR2 is SYGVNS. CDR3 DNA sequence: TGTGCCAGTTCTCAGGGCCCTCAGCCCCAGCATTTT. It codes for CASSQGPQPQHF.

V and J are TRBV30 and TRBJ1-1, with 12 positions matching TRBD1. V lost 0 bases, J lost 11 bases, and 7 bases stayed unmatched. There are 14 residues in the CDR3. Germline V gives CDR1 GTSNPN, CDR2 SVGIG (reference sequence). This chain's CDR3 is CAWSVRGTGGYAFF. CDR3 coding DNA: TGTGCCTGGAGTGTAAGGGGGACAGGGGGCTACGCTTTCTTT.

The J gene is TRBJ2-1, the V gene TRBV6-5; D might be TRBD2 (6 bases). V lost 7 bases to trimming and J lost 9 bases, with 19 bases between them. This CDR3 has 14 amino acids. CDR1 is MNHEY and CDR2 is SVGAGI in the germline V gene. CDR3 nucleotides: TGTGCCAGCACCCAGGACTACCCTCGCATTGAGCAGTTCTTC. Its translation: CASTQDYPRIEQFF.

The genes are TRBV19 and TRBJ2-5; 14 bases match TRBD2. The CDR3 length is 19 residues. Germline CDR1 LNHDA, CDR2 SQIVND (reference sequence). Unmatched junction bases numbered 13, after V lost 6 bases and J lost 1 base. The CDR3 spells CASRSTSGGAFGPQETQYF. CDR3 nucleotides: TGTGCCAGTAGATCGACTAGCGGGGGGGCCTTCGGCCCCCAAGAGACCCAGTACTTC.